The 27 T cell receptor beta chains below all came from one sample that was sequenced in a study of shared clonotypes between healthy human individuals. Generated by immunoSEQ multiplex PCR, the TCRdb table keeps only in-frame clones and is missing some. The data show some 2 million clones, with 85% to 95% seen just once and 0.95% to 1.5% held by the top ten. Naive CD8 cells, CD45RO-negative and positively selected for CCR7, excluded terminally differentiated effector memory CD45RA+ cells. Sequencing was carried out using naive CD8+ T cells sorted from blood. The receptors derive from a man between 18 and 29 years old in good health.

The rearrangement uses TRBV4-1 and TRBJ2-7; 7 bases align to TRBD1. V shed 0 bases and J 4 bases; nucleotides not matched to a gene: 9. Germline values: CDR1 MGHRA, CDR2 YSYEKL. This CDR3 has 16 amino acids. The CDR3 is CASSQDPTGAFYEQYF. In DNA, the CDR3 is TGCGCCAGCAGCCAAGACCCAACAGGGGCCTTTTACGAGCAGTACTTC.

This clone has a handful of counts. The CDR3 loop is CASSLVRGVYGYTF. In DNA form, the CDR3 reads TGTGCCAGCAGTTTAGTCCGGGGCGTCTATGGCTACACCTTC. The chain combines TRBV27 with TRBJ1-2; possibly TRBD1 for D (5 bases). V lost 2 bases to trimming and J lost 4 bases, with 11 bases between them. The CDR3 has 14 amino acids. Germline assignment: CDR1 MNHEY and CDR2 SMNVEV (reference sequence).

This chain joins TRBV2 and TRBJ2-3; D gene unclear. V was cut by 3 bases and J by 0 bases, with 13 bases left in between. Germline lookup yields CDR1 SNHLY and CDR2 FYNNEI. The CDR3 is 16 residues long. The chain's CDR3 is CASSDLTVASTDTQYF. The DNA of the CDR3 is TGTGCCAGCAGTGACCTTACAGTCGCTAGCACAGATACGCAGTATTTT.

As for this clone: Other nucleotide sequences in the sample specify the same CDR3. The chain couples TRBV11-2 to TRBJ2-5, with D possibly TRBD2 on 5 matching bases. The germline CDR1 and CDR2 sequences are SGHAT and FQNNGV. This CDR3 contains 14 residues. V lost 1 base and J lost 1, with 7 bases in between. The CDR3 loop reads CASSLVGVQETQYF. The DNA for the CDR3 is TGTGCCAGCAGCTTAGTCGGGGTCCAAGAGACCCAGTACTTC.

The chain joins TRBV5-1 to TRBJ2-7; D remains unclear. V dropped 4 bases and J dropped 2 bases, with 10 bases sitting between them. The CDR3 sequence is 13 residues long. Germline-derived CDR1 and CDR2 are SGHRS and YFSETQ. The CDR3 nucleotides are TGCGCCAGCAGCGAAGCGATAACCTACGAGCAGTACTTC. This codes for CASSEAITYEQYF. The full variable domain, its missing parts supplied by reference TRBV5-1 and TRBJ2-7, is KAGVTQTPRYLIKTRGQQVTLSCSPISGHRSVSWYQQTPGQGLQFLFEYFSETQRNKGNFPGRFSGRQFSNSRSEMNVSTLELGDSALYLCASSEAITYEQYFGPGTRLTVT.

The chain recombines TRBV5-6 with TRBJ1-4; maybe TRBD1 (6 bases). The V gene's germline CDR1 is SGHDT and CDR2 YYEEEE. The V end lost 4 bases, the J end lost 6 bases, and 16 bases lay between the germline ends. This CDR3 region has 15 residues. The CDR3 is CASSPSGGYYEKLFF. CDR3 sequence (DNA): TGTGCCAGCAGCCCAAGCGGGGGCTACTATGAAAAACTGTTTTTT.

This chain uses TRBV5-6 with TRBJ2-7, with 11 bases fitting TRBD2. This CDR3 is built from 14 residues. CDR1 and CDR2 (germline): SGHDT, YYEEEE. The J segment lost 5 bases and the V segment lost 2 bases, leaving 3 bases of the junction unmatched. CDR3 in amino acids: CASSFSGRVHEQYF. CDR3 sequence (DNA): TGTGCCAGCAGCTTTAGCGGGAGGGTCCACGAGCAGTACTTC.

Worth noting for this clone: This CDR3 is also generated by other DNA sequences in the sample. The chain joins TRBV6-5 to TRBJ1-5; D call uncertain. Deletions cut 8 bases from V and 3 bases from J, with 5 bases between. The CDR3 loop spans 11 amino acids. Germline lookup yields CDR1 MNHEY and CDR2 SVGAGI. CDR3 sequence reads: CASGDNQPQHF. The DNA for the CDR3 is TGTGCCAGCGGAGACAATCAGCCCCAGCATTTT.

The chain combines TRBV27 with TRBJ2-5; maybe TRBD2 (5 bases). Germline CDR1 reads MNHEY; CDR2 reads SMNVEV (reference sequence). CDR3 size: 15 residues. Trimming took 2 bases from V and 5 from J, leaving 15 bases between them. Here the CDR3 DNA reads TGTGCCAGCAGTTTAACTGGAGGTAACGCGGAGACCCAGTACTTC. It specifies CASSLTGGNAETQYF.

V is TRBV5-4 and J is TRBJ2-7; no firm D call. V lost 3 bases and J 2 bases, leaving 15 bases between the germline ends. CDR1 and CDR2 from the germline V gene are SGHNT and YYREEE (reference sequence). The CDR3 sequence is 15 residues long. The CDR3 bases are TGTGCCAGCAGCTCTCCAGTAGGCCCGGCCTACGAGCAGTACTTC. Residues: CASSSPVGPAYEQYF.

The V call is TRBV4-1, the J call TRBJ1-6; D possibly corresponds to TRBD1 (5 bases). The germline V gene has CDR1 MGHRA and CDR2 YSYEKL. This CDR3 region has 16 residues. V lost 0 bases, J lost 7 bases, and 13 bases lay in between. The CDR3 nucleotides are TGCGCCAGCAGCCAAGATTTGGGGGGAATAAATTCACCCCTCCACTTT. Residues: CASSQDLGGINSPLHF.

V usage is TRBV6-1 and J usage is TRBJ1-1; no clear D gene. Trimming took off 1 base at V and 6 bases at J, with 9 bases between the two ends. Per the germline V gene, CDR1 is MNHNS and CDR2 is SASEGT. CDR3 size: 13 residues. CDR3 sequence reads: CASSEGGVSEAFF. CDR3 nucleotide sequence: TGTGCCAGCAGTGAAGGGGGAGTATCTGAAGCTTTCTTT.

Concerning this clone: The same CDR3 arises from other DNA sequences in this sample as well. The V gene is TRBV6-5, the J gene TRBJ2-1; D is uncertain. V gave up 3 bases and J gave up 4 bases, with 10 bases separating them. In germline, CDR1 is MNHEY, CDR2 SVGAGI. The CDR3 extends over 14 amino acids. Here the CDR3 reads CASSYSSLYNEQFF. CDR3 in DNA: TGTGCCAGCAGTTATAGTTCCCTATACAATGAGCAGTTCTTC.

The chain is built from TRBV15 and TRBJ2-7; D not certain. This CDR3 is 16 amino acids long. V lost 1 base and J 3 bases, leaving 16 bases between the germline ends. From germline, CDR1 is LNHNV and CDR2 YYDKDF (reference sequence). The CDR3 nucleotides read TGTGCCACCAGCAGAGTGTGGACCGACACCGTCTACGAGCAGTACTTC. It encodes CATSRVWTDTVYEQYF.

As concerns this clone: Within the sample, other DNA sequences also encode this same CDR3. This chain joins TRBV27 and TRBJ2-7; D assignment may be TRBD1 or TRBD2 (5 bases each). The germline V gene encodes CDR1 MNHEY and CDR2 SMNVEV (reference sequence). Trimming shortened V by 2 bases and J by 4 bases, and 12 bases separated the two germline ends. The CDR3 is made up of 14 amino acids. DNA of the CDR3: TGTGCCAGCAGTTTAGAAGCAGGGAGTTACGAGCAGTACTTC. Encoded protein: CASSLEAGSYEQYF.

The chain couples TRBV7-9 to TRBJ2-1; no clear D gene. The length of the CDR3 is 13 residues. CDR1 SEHNR and CDR2 FQNEAQ come from the germline V gene (reference sequence). Trimming shortened V by 6 bases and J by 6 bases, and 12 bases separated the two germline ends. The CDR3 DNA is TGTGCCAGCAGTCCCTCTCAACCCAATGAGCAGTTCTTC. Its translation is CASSPSQPNEQFF.

The genes are TRBV7-2 and TRBJ2-2; TRBD2 matches 8 bases. CDR1 is SGHTA, CDR2 FQGNSA, per germline. Germline trimming cut 5 bases from V and 6 bases from J; bases unmatched to any gene: 17. The CDR3 covers 18 residues. CDR3 region: CASSDLTGTRRPPGELFF. The CDR3 DNA reads TGTGCCAGCAGCGACCTAACCGGGACTAGACGACCTCCCGGGGAGCTGTTTTTT.

This sequence joins TRBV28 and TRBJ1-6, with D unresolved. CDR1 and CDR2 from the germline V gene are MDHEN and SYDVKM. V was cut by 2 bases and J by 5 bases, with 10 bases left in between. The CDR3 runs 15 residues. CDR3 region: CASSLRAGNNSPLHF. The CDR3 region has the DNA TGTGCCAGCAGTTTACGGGCGGGAAATAATTCACCCCTCCACTTT.

The CDR3 DNA is TGCGCCAGCAGCCAAGAAAAAGGGGGCGGTTACGAGCAGTACTTC. Its protein is CASSQEKGGGYEQYF. The gene calls are TRBV4-3 and TRBJ2-7, with 7 bases that match TRBD1. This CDR3 has 15 residues. V lost 0 bases and J lost 4; bases outside the gene matches: 6. Per the germline V gene, CDR1 is LGHNA and CDR2 is YSLEER.

This clone appeared a single time. The CDR3 region is CATSREDSLTDTQYF. The CDR3 coding sequence is TGTGCCACCAGCAGAGAAGACAGCCTCACAGATACGCAGTATTTT. The chain links TRBV15 to TRBJ2-3; TRBD1 is a possible D gene (5 bases). The CDR3 has 15 amino acids. Germline assignment: CDR1 LNHNV and CDR2 YYDKDF (reference sequence). V dropped 0 bases and J dropped 2 bases, with 9 bases sitting between them.

The chain links TRBV5-1 to TRBJ2-5; 12 bases map to TRBD2. This CDR3 contains 17 residues. With V trimmed by 1 base and J by 5 bases, 9 bases remained unmatched. The V gene's germline CDR1 is SGHRS and CDR2 YFSETQ. CDR3: CASSLIGLAGFQETQYF. CDR3 nucleotides: TGCGCCAGCAGCTTGATTGGACTAGCGGGATTCCAGGAGACCCAGTACTTC.

The chain couples TRBV2 to TRBJ1-1, with TRBD1 as a possible D gene (5 bases). V was cut by 5 bases and J by 1 base, with 8 bases left in between. Germline V CDR1 and CDR2: SNHLY, FYNNEI. This CDR3 comprises 13 residues. DNA of the CDR3: TGTGCCAGCAGTCCAGGGTGGAACACTGAAGCTTTCTTT. The encoded protein is CASSPGWNTEAFF.

V and J are TRBV2 and TRBJ2-3; perhaps TRBD2 as D (5 bases). Germline loops: CDR1 SNHLY, CDR2 FYNNEI. Trimming cost V 3 bases and J 9 bases, with 13 bases left between them. The CDR3 extends over 13 amino acids. The CDR3 coding sequence is TGTGCCAGCAGTGAGGAGGACCCCTCCACGCAGTATTTT. Protein product: CASSEEDPSTQYF.

This clone was seen only once. CDR3 loop: CASSLFSGGDNEQFF. DNA for the CDR3: TGTGCCAGCAGCTTATTTTCCGGGGGCGACAATGAGCAGTTCTTC. The chain combines TRBV7-2 with TRBJ2-1; D may match TRBD1 or TRBD2 (6 bases each). CDR1 SGHTA and CDR2 FQGNSA come from the germline V gene. CDR3 length equals 15 residues. V gave up 2 bases and J gave up 5 bases, with 13 bases separating them.

On this clone itself: The sample carries other DNA sequences with the same CDR3. The chain couples TRBV27 to TRBJ2-5; D is unclear. Trimming left V 2 bases short and J 1 base short, with 5 bases between. CDR1 and CDR2 from the germline V gene are MNHEY and SMNVEV (reference sequence). This CDR3 region has 13 residues. CDR3 nucleotide sequence: TGTGCCAGCAGTTTAATGGGCCAAGAGACCCAGTACTTC. Translation: CASSLMGQETQYF.

This clone was counted between two and nine times. The chain combines TRBV19 with TRBJ2-7; no clear D. The V end lost 3 bases, the J end lost 1 base, and 7 bases lay between the germline ends. Germline CDR1 is LNHDA and CDR2 is SQIVND (reference sequence). The CDR3 is 13 residues long. The CDR3 coding sequence is TGTGCCAGTAGTATGATAGGGTCCTACGAGCAGTACTTC. It yields the protein CASSMIGSYEQYF.

This chain joins TRBV28 and TRBJ1-4; TRBD1 aligns across 8 bases. The V gene end was trimmed by 7 bases and the J gene end by 4 bases; junction bases not matched to a gene: 8. Germline values: CDR1 MDHEN, CDR2 SYDVKM. This CDR3 spans 15 amino acids. This chain's CDR3 is CASIRRTGFNEKLFF. For the CDR3, the DNA is TGTGCCAGCATCCGTCGGACAGGGTTTAATGAAAAACTGTTTTTT. Filled out from reference TRBV28 and TRBJ1-4, the complete variable domain reads DVKVTQSSRYLVKRTGEKVFLECVQDMDHENMFWYRQDPGLGLRLIYFSYDVKMKEKGDIPEGYSVSREKKERFSLILESASTNQTSMYLCASIRRTGFNEKLFFGSGTQLSVL.